Sequencing of this T cell receptor beta chain was carried out in a study of early T cells in non-severe SARS-CoV-2 infection. Looking at the study overall: Chains from this unsorted whole-blood bulk RNA could not be paired. Notes on the study in general: A preference for anti-spike CD8 responses marked VDJdb matching, which missed private and CD4 specificities.

Each CDR3 protein is one row after TCRdb ran MiXCR on the 5' RACE reads. The sample yields some 80,000 distinct CDR3 sequences, about 13% seen once. CDR1 and CDR2 from the germline V gene are MNHNS and SASEGT. V shed 2 bases and J 4 bases; nucleotides not matched to a gene: 13. CDR3 length: 18 amino acids. As for this clonotype: Its antigen is not identified.

The clonotype comes from an adult who was a healthcare worker with PCR-confirmed SARS-CoV-2 infection or an uninfected control (not recorded which). The sequencing sample was made of whole blood. The V and J genes are TRBV6-1 and TRBJ2-5; 10 bases line up with TRBD2. CDR3: CASSEWGLAGVVPETQYF. The CDR3 region has the DNA TGTGCCAGCAGTGAATGGGGGCTAGCGGGGGTCGTCCCAGAGACCCAGTACTTC.